The source of this T cell receptor beta chain is a study of shared clonotypes between healthy human individuals. V shed 6 bases, J shed 1 base, and the junction held 7 bases outside the gene matches. The CDR3 spans 16 residues. Germline loops: CDR1 KGHSH, CDR2 LQKENI. A remark on this clone: Its cognate antigen is unknown.

It was into CD45RA+ naive and CD45RA-negative memory subsets that the CD4+ cells were split. The authors split each subset's genomic DNA evenly across several immunoSEQ plates. Authors' data handling: ImmunoSEQ only sent back junction sequences with no quality scores, so filtering was done differently. Measured with immunoSEQ multiplex PCR; TCRdb has only the in-frame clones, and not every one. V and J calls and clone size are those listed in that table; D and trimming were worked out from the DNA. The data hold more than 150,000 clones, with 90% to 95% observed a single time. General observations from the study: Across subsets, estimated richness was generally greater for naive than for memory populations.

Sequenced: naive CD4+ T cells sorted from blood. Stated subset: CD45RA+ positively selected. The V gene is TRBV18, the J gene TRBJ2-3; 10 bases fit TRBD2. This sequence was found in a woman in her twenties or thirties in good health. CDR3 nucleotide sequence: TGTGCCAGCTCCCTTTATACTAGCGGGGGCACAGATACGCAGTATTTT. Translating it yields CASSLYTSGGTDTQYF.